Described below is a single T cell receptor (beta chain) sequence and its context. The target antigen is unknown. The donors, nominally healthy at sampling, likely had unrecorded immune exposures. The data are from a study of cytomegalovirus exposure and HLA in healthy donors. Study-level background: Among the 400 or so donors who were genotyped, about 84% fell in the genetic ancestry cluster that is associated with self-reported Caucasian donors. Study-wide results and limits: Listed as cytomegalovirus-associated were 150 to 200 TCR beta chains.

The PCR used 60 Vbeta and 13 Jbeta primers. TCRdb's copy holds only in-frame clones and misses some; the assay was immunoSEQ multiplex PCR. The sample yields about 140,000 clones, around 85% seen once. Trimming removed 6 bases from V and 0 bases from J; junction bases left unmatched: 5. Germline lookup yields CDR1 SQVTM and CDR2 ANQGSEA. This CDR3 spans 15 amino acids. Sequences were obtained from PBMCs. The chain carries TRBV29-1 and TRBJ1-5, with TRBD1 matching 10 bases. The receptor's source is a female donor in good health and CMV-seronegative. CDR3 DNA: TGCAGCGTCCAAGGGACAGGGGATAGCAATCAGCCCCAGCATTTT. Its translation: CSVQGTGDSNQPQHF.